This entry lists 24 T cell receptor beta chains sequenced from one sample in a study of blood T cell repertoires in COVID-19. Some clones are missing from TCRdb's copy, which holds only in-frame ones; the method was immunoSEQ multiplex PCR. This sample carries about 48,000 clones, 86% of them seen once, and the ten largest clones take under 4%. Material for sequencing was PBMCs or T cells enriched from blood (not recorded which). These receptors came from a woman between 50 and 59 years old who had recovered from COVID-19.

V gene TRBV7-2 combines with J gene TRBJ2-3, with a possible D match to TRBD2 (6 bases). The ends were cut back, 6 bases at V and 0 bases at J, with 13 bases in the middle. This CDR3 spans 15 amino acids. Germline-derived CDR1 and CDR2 are SGHTA and FQGNSA. The chain's CDR3 is CASRSPSGSTDTQYF. The CDR3 DNA reads TGTGCCAGCAGATCCCCAAGCGGGAGCACAGATACGCAGTATTTT.

In this sample, this clone turned up once. The V and J genes are TRBV7-2 and TRBJ1-4, with TRBD1 identical over 9 bases. The V and J ends lost 0 bases and 8 bases, in that order; junction bases with no gene match: 7. Germline V gives CDR1 SGHTA, CDR2 FQGNSA. The length of the CDR3 is 16 residues. Here the CDR3 reads CASSLAGGQGREKLFF. CDR3 coding DNA: TGTGCCAGCAGCTTAGCGGGGGGACAGGGAAGGGAAAAACTGTTTTTT.

The chain employs TRBV7-9 and TRBJ1-3, with D uncertain. The CDR3 extends over 17 amino acids. From germline, CDR1 is SEHNR and CDR2 FQNEAQ (reference sequence). The ends were cut back, 0 bases at V and 1 base at J, with 13 bases in the middle. The CDR3 protein is CASSLAYGGSSGNTIYF. CDR3 DNA sequence: TGTGCCAGCAGCTTAGCGTACGGCGGTTCATCTGGAAACACCATATATTTT. Using reference TRBV7-9 and TRBJ1-3 for the parts outside the CDR3, the full variable domain is DTGVSQNPRHKITKRGQNVTFRCDPISEHNRLYWYRQTLGQGPEFLTYFQNEAQLEKSRLLSDRFSAERPKGSFSTLEIQRTEQGDSAMYLCASSLAYGGSSGNTIYFGEGSWLTVV.

V gene TRBV2 combines with J gene TRBJ2-5; the match to TRBD2 covers 11 bases. Losses at the gene ends were 6 bases for V and 5 bases for J; bases not matched to a gene: 20. Germline lookup yields CDR1 SNHLY and CDR2 FYNNEI. CDR3 length equals 19 residues. CDR3 bases: TGTGCCAGCAGCCTAATTGCCCCGGGACTAGCGGAGTTGCGGGAGACCCAGTACTTC. Translated, it gives CASSLIAPGLAELRETQYF. Using reference TRBV2 and TRBJ2-5 for the parts outside the CDR3, the full variable domain is EPEVTQTPSHQVTQMGQEVILRCVPISNHLYFYWYRQILGQKVEFLVSFYNNEISEKSEIFDDQFSVERPDGSNFTLKIRSTKLEDSAMYFCASSLIAPGLAELRETQYFGPGTRLLVL.

This clone was seen only a few times. In DNA form, the CDR3 reads TGTGCCAGTAGTATCTTGGGGACAGACAATCAGCCCCAGCATTTT. Amino acid sequence: CASSILGTDNQPQHF. The chain employs TRBV19 and TRBJ1-5, with 7 bases fitting TRBD1. The ends lost 3 bases at V and 3 bases at J; junction bases unmatched: 5. The germline V gene has CDR1 LNHDA and CDR2 SQIVND (reference sequence). The CDR3 consists of 15 residues.

The chain employs TRBV9 and TRBJ2-2; TRBD2 is a possible D gene (5 bases). The CDR3 runs 14 residues. Trimming removed 3 bases from V and 4 bases from J, with 10 bases in between. From germline, CDR1 is SGDLS and CDR2 YYNGEE. This CDR3 reads CASSGRPTTGELFF. In DNA form, the CDR3 reads TGTGCCAGCAGCGGGAGGCCTACCACCGGGGAGCTGTTTTTT.

The CDR3 protein is CASSAESYQETQYF. CDR3 sequence (DNA): TGTGCCAGCAGCGCGGAAAGCTATCAAGAGACCCAGTACTTC. The chain is built from TRBV7-2 and TRBJ2-5; D is unclear. Germline assignment: CDR1 SGHTA and CDR2 FQGNSA. This CDR3 has 14 residues. V lost 5 bases to trimming and J lost 2 bases, with 12 bases between them.

The V call is TRBV15, the J call TRBJ2-1, with TRBD2 as a possible D gene (5 bases). The germline CDR1 and CDR2 sequences are LNHNV and YYDKDF (reference sequence). The CDR3 is 14 amino acids. Trimming took off 0 bases at V and 10 bases at J, with 13 bases between the two ends. DNA for the CDR3: TGTGCCACCAGCAGAGATCTTGAAGCGGACGAGCAGTTCTTC. Translating it yields CATSRDLEADEQFF.

The chain's CDR3 is CASSLGAQGRDEQYF. The CDR3 coding sequence is TGTGCCAGCAGCTTAGGGGCGCAGGGGCGCGACGAGCAGTACTTC. J is TRBJ2-7 and V is TRBV7-9, with TRBD1 as a possible D gene (6 bases). V gave up 1 base and J gave up 5 bases, with 15 bases separating them. Per the germline V gene, CDR1 is SEHNR and CDR2 is FQNEAQ (reference sequence). The CDR3 has 15 residues. Full variable domain (outside the CDR3, taken from reference TRBV7-9 and TRBJ2-7): DTGVSQNPRHKITKRGQNVTFRCDPISEHNRLYWYRQTLGQGPEFLTYFQNEAQLEKSRLLSDRFSAERPKGSFSTLEIQRTEQGDSAMYLCASSLGAQGRDEQYFGPGTRLTVT.

The CDR3 spells CASSFSGGAELFF. For the CDR3, the DNA is TGTGCCAGCAGCTTTAGCGGGGGGGCGGAGCTGTTTTTT. The V gene is TRBV7-2, the J gene TRBJ2-2, with 11 bases matching TRBD2. The V gene end was trimmed by 3 bases and the J gene end by 10 bases; junction bases not matched to a gene: 1. Germline V lookup: CDR1 SGHTA, CDR2 FQGNSA. CDR3 length equals 13 residues.

This chain connects TRBV4-3 to TRBJ1-3; the D gene is possibly TRBD1 (5 bases). Looked up from germline, CDR1 is LGHNA and CDR2 is YSLEER. There are 18 residues in the CDR3. V was cut by 0 bases and J by 0 bases, with 15 bases left in between. The CDR3 is CASSQEDRDSVSGNTIYF. CDR3 bases: TGCGCCAGCAGCCAAGAGGATCGAGACAGCGTCTCTGGAAACACCATATATTTT.

This chain connects TRBV4-2 to TRBJ2-7, with TRBD2 as a possible D gene (5 bases). CDR1 is LGHNA, CDR2 YNFKEQ, per germline. The CDR3 spans 15 residues. The V gene lost 1 base and the J gene lost 5 bases, with 15 bases spanning the gap. The CDR3 nucleotides are TGTGCCAGCAGCCAAGGGGATGGACCGAGGGACGAGCAGTACTTC. Protein sequence: CASSQGDGPRDEQYF.

The rearrangement joins TRBV18 to TRBJ1-1; D gene ambiguous. The germline gives CDR1 KGHSH, CDR2 LQKENI. This CDR3 has 20 amino acids. The ends were cut back, 1 base at V and 0 bases at J, with 24 bases in the middle. CDR3 residues: CASSPQIPTASVLMNTEAFF. CDR3 bases: TGTGCCAGCTCACCACAAATTCCGACGGCTAGCGTTCTTATGAACACTGAAGCTTTCTTT. Complete variable domain (other parts from reference TRBV18 and TRBJ1-1): NAGVMQNPRHLVRRRGQEARLRCSPMKGHSHVYWYRQLPEEGLKFMVYLQKENIIDESGMPKERFSAEFPKEGPSILRIQQVVRGDSAAYFCASSPQIPTASVLMNTEAFFGQGTRLTVV.

V and J are TRBV11-3 and TRBJ1-3; 7 nucleotides line up with TRBD1. This CDR3 region has 14 residues. V shed 4 bases and J 0 bases; nucleotides not matched to a gene: 0. Per germline, CDR1 SGHNT and CDR2 YENEEA. Here the CDR3 DNA reads TGTGCCAGCAGCTGGACAGGCTCTGGAAACACCATATATTTT. It yields the protein CASSWTGSGNTIYF. The variable domain in full, with the rest retrieved from reference TRBV11-3 and TRBJ1-3, is EAGVVQSPRYKIIEKKQPVAFWCNPISGHNTLYWYLQNLGQGPELLIRYENEEAVDDSQLPKDRFSAERLKGVDSTLKIQPAELGDSAVYLCASSWTGSGNTIYFGEGSWLTVV.

This chain joins TRBV6-5 and TRBJ2-7, with unresolved D. Germline assignment: CDR1 MNHEY and CDR2 SVGAGI. Trimming took 6 bases from V and 0 from J, leaving 6 bases between them. The CDR3 loop spans 12 amino acids. CDR3 residues: CASRPGSYEQYF. For the CDR3, the DNA is TGTGCCAGCAGACCGGGCTCCTACGAGCAGTACTTC.

The V call is TRBV5-5, the J call TRBJ2-2; D may be TRBD2 (5 bases). Trimming shortened V by 5 bases and J by 3 bases, and 11 bases separated the two germline ends. This CDR3 has 14 amino acids. Germline lookup yields CDR1 SGHKS and CDR2 YYEKEE (reference sequence). The CDR3 sequence is CASSWTGDTGELFF. The DNA for the CDR3 is TGTGCCAGCAGTTGGACCGGGGACACCGGGGAGCTGTTTTTT.

The rearrangement uses TRBV5-4 and TRBJ2-1, with 12 nucleotides matching TRBD2. V was clipped by 0 bases and J by 6 bases; unmatched bases: 7. CDR1 is SGHNT, CDR2 YYREEE, per germline (reference sequence). The CDR3 length is 17 residues. For the CDR3, the DNA is TGTGCCAGCAGCTTGGGTACCGGACTAGCGGGGACCAATGAGCAGTTCTTC. Amino acids: CASSLGTGLAGTNEQFF.

The V call is TRBV7-2, the J call TRBJ2-3; 10 nucleotides agree with TRBD2. J was trimmed by 7 bases and V by 7 bases; bases with no gene match: 11. Germline CDR1 is SGHTA and CDR2 is FQGNSA. CDR3 length equals 15 residues. The CDR3 nucleotides read TGTGCCAGCAAACTAGCGGGAACTTCTGCGAATACGCAGTATTTT. Amino acid sequence: CASKLAGTSANTQYF.

The V gene is TRBV10-3, the J gene TRBJ1-2; tentatively, D is TRBD1 (6 bases). From germline, CDR1 is ENHRY and CDR2 SYGVKD. Trimming stripped 0 bases from V and 7 bases from J, with 18 bases between. The CDR3 consists of 16 residues. The CDR3 coding sequence is TGTGCCATCAGTGAGTCGACTCGTGTGTCAGGGGCTGGCTACACCTTC. It yields the protein CAISESTRVSGAGYTF.

This chain uses TRBV19 with TRBJ1-6; 9 bases map to TRBD1. Germline lookup yields CDR1 LNHDA and CDR2 SQIVND (reference sequence). After removal of 5 bases from V and 10 bases from J, the junction contained 6 bases not matched to a gene. The CDR3 length is 14 residues. DNA for the CDR3: TGTGCCAGTAGTCTCGACAGGGGGAACTCACCCCTCCACTTT. Residues: CASSLDRGNSPLHF.

The chain combines TRBV4-2 with TRBJ1-4, with 9 bases fitting TRBD1. CDR1 LGHNA and CDR2 YNFKEQ come from the germline V gene. Germline trimming cut 4 bases from V and 5 bases from J; bases unmatched to any gene: 2. The CDR3 sequence is 14 residues long. The chain's CDR3 is CASSPGTGNEKLFF. Here the CDR3 DNA reads TGTGCCAGCAGCCCCGGGACAGGGAATGAAAAACTGTTTTTT.

The chain is built from TRBV18 and TRBJ2-5; TRBD2 matches 11 bases. The CDR3 loop spans 14 amino acids. Per germline, CDR1 KGHSH and CDR2 LQKENI. Losses at the gene ends were 3 bases for V and 4 bases for J; bases not matched to a gene: 1. The CDR3 spells CASSPGTSGETQYF. CDR3 in DNA: TGTGCCAGCTCACCCGGGACTAGCGGAGAGACCCAGTACTTC. Full variable domain (outside the CDR3, taken from reference TRBV18 and TRBJ2-5): NAGVMQNPRHLVRRRGQEARLRCSPMKGHSHVYWYRQLPEEGLKFMVYLQKENIIDESGMPKERFSAEFPKEGPSILRIQQVVRGDSAAYFCASSPGTSGETQYFGPGTRLLVL.

The chain links TRBV6-5 to TRBJ2-5; 8 positions match TRBD2. CDR1 MNHEY and CDR2 SVGAGI come from the germline V gene. This CDR3 has 12 residues. Germline trimming cut 6 bases from V and 9 bases from J; bases unmatched to any gene: 6. CDR3 DNA: TGTGCCAGCAGCCCGGGGGGGAGGGCCCAGTACTTC. Protein sequence: CASSPGGRAQYF.

V is TRBV6-5 and J is TRBJ2-7, with 12 bases aligning to TRBD2. Trimming cost V 6 bases and J 4 bases; bases outside gene matches: 7. The CDR3 has 15 residues. The germline V gene encodes CDR1 MNHEY and CDR2 SVGAGI. The CDR3 spells CASRRSTSGRYEQYF. The CDR3 DNA is TGTGCCAGCAGACGTTCGACTAGCGGGAGATACGAGCAGTACTTC.